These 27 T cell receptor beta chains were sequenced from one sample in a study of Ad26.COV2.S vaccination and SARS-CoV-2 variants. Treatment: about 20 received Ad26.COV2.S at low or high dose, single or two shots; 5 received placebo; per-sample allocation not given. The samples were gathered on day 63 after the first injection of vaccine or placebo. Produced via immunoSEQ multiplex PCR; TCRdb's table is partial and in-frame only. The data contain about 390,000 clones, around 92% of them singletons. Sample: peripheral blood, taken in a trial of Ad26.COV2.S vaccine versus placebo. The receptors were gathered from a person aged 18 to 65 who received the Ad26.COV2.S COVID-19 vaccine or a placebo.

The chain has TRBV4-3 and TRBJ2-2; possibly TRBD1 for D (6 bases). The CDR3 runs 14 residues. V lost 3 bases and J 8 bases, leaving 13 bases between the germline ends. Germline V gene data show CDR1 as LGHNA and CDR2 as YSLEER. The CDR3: CASSQHPRGGELFF. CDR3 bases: TGCGCCAGCAGCCAGCACCCCAGGGGAGGGGAGCTGTTTTTT.

CDR3 sequence reads: CASSQPSDSYNEQFF. DNA for the CDR3: TGTGCCAGCAGCCAACCAAGCGACTCGTACAATGAGCAGTTCTTC. V gene TRBV3-1 (or the pseudogene TRBV3-2) combines with J gene TRBJ2-1, with D uncertain. V was trimmed by 2 bases and J by 4 bases, leaving 12 bases between them. Per the germline V gene, CDR1 is LGHDT and CDR2 is YNNKEL (reference sequence). CDR3 size: 15 residues.

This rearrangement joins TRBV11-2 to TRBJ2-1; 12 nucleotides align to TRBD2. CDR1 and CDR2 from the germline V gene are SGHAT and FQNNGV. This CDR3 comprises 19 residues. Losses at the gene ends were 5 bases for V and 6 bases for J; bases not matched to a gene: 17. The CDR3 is CASSPSGGDGMRPLNEQFF. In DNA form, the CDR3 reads TGTGCCAGCAGCCCTAGCGGGGGGGATGGAATGCGGCCACTCAATGAGCAGTTCTTC. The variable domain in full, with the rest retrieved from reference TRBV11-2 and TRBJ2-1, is EAGVAQSPRYKIIEKRQSVAFWCNPISGHATLYWYQQILGQGPKLLIQFQNNGVVDDSQLPKDRFSAERLKGVDSTLKIQPAKLEDSAVYLCASSPSGGDGMRPLNEQFFGPGTRLTVL.

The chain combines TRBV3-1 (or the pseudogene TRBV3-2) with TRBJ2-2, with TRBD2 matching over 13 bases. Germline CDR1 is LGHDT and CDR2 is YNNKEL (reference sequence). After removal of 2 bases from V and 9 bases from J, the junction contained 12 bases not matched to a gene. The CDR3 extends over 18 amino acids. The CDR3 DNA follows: TGTGCCAGCAGCCAACGTAAACTAGCGGGGGGGCCTATTCGGGAGCTGTTTTTT. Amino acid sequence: CASSQRKLAGGPIRELFF.

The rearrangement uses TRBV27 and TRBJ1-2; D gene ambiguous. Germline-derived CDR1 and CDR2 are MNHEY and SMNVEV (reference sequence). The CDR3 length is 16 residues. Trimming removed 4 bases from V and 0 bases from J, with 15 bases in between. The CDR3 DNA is TGTGCCAGCAGTTCCCCTTCGAAGGGTGCTAACTATGGCTACACCTTC. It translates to CASSSPSKGANYGYTF.

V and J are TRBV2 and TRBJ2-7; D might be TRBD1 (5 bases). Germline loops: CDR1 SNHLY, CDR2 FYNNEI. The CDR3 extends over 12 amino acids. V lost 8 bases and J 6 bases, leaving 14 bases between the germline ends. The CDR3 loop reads CASQKGFGEQYF. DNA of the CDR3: TGTGCCAGCCAGAAGGGGTTCGGCGAGCAGTACTTC.

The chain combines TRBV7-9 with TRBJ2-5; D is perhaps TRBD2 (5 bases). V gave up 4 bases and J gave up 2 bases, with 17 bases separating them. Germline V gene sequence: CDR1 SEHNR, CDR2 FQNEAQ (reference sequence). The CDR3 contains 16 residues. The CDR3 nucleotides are TGTGCCAGCAGCTCCATCCGTGAGGGTAGACAAGAGACCCAGTACTTC. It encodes CASSSIREGRQETQYF.

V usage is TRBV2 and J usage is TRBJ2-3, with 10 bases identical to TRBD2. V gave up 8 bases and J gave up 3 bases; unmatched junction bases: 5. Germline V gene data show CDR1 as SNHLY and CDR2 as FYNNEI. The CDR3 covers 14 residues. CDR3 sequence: CASLASGGTDTQYF. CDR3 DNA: TGTGCCAGCCTGGCTAGCGGGGGTACAGATACGCAGTATTTT.

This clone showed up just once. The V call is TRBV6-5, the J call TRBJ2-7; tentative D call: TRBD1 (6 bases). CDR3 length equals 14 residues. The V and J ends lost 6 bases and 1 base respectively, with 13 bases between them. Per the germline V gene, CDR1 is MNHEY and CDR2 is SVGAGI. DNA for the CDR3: TGTGCCAGCAGCCCACGACAGGAATCCTACGAGCAGTACTTC. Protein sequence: CASSPRQESYEQYF.

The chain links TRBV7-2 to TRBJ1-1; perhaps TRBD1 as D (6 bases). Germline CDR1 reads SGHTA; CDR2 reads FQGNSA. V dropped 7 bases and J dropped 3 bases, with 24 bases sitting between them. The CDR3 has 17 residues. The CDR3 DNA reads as TGTGCCAGCACCACTTTCGCCCGGGGGGCTAGGGACACTGAAGCTTTCTTT. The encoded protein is CASTTFARGARDTEAFF.

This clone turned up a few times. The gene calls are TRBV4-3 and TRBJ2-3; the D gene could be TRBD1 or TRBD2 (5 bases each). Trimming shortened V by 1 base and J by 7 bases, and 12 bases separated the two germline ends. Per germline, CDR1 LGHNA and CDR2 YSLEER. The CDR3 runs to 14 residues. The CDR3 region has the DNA TGCGCCAGCAGCCAAGCGTTAGGGACGAATACGCAGTATTTT. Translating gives CASSQALGTNTQYF.

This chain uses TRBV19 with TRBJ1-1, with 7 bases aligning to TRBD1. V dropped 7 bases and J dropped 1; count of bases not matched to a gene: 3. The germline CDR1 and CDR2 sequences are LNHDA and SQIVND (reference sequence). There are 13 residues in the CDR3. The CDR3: CASTSGGNTEAFF. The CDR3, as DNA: TGTGCCAGTACCTCAGGGGGGAACACTGAAGCTTTCTTT.

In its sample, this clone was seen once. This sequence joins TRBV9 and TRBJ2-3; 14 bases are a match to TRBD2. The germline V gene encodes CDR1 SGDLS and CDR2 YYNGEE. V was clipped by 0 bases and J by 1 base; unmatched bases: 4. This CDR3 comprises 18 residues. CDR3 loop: CASSVGLAGGLGTDTQYF. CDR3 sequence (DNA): TGTGCCAGCAGCGTAGGACTAGCGGGGGGGCTGGGCACAGATACGCAGTATTTT.

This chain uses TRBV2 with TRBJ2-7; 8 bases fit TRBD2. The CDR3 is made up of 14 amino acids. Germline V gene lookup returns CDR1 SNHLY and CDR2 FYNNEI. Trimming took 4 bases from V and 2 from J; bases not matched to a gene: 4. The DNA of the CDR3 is TGTGCCAGCAGTGGTCAGCGGGGGACCTACGAGCAGTACTTC. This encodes CASSGQRGTYEQYF. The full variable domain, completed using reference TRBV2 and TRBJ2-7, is EPEVTQTPSHQVTQMGQEVILRCVPISNHLYFYWYRQILGQKVEFLVSFYNNEISEKSEIFDDQFSVERPDGSNFTLKIRSTKLEDSAMYFCASSGQRGTYEQYFGPGTRLTVT.

Here the CDR3 DNA reads TGTGCCCGAGGCAGGGGGACTGAAGCTTTCTTT. This codes for CARGRGTEAFF. This chain connects TRBV30 to TRBJ1-1; TRBD1 agrees at 7 bases. The trim removed 8 bases at V and 5 bases at J, leaving 5 bases unmatched. Per germline, CDR1 GTSNPN and CDR2 SVGIG (reference sequence). This CDR3 contains 11 residues.

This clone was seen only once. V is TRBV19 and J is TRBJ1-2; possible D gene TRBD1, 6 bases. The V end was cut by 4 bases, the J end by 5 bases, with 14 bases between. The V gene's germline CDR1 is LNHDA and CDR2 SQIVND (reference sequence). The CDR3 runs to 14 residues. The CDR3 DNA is TGTGCCAGTAGTACAACCGGACAGAGGTATGGCTACACCTTC. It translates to CASSTTGQRYGYTF.

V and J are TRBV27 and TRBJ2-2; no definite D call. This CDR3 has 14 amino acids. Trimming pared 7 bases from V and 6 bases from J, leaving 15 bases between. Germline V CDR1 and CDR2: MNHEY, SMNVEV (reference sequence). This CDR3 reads CASTTQGPPGELFF. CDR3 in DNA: TGTGCCAGCACTACACAAGGACCACCCGGGGAGCTGTTTTTT.

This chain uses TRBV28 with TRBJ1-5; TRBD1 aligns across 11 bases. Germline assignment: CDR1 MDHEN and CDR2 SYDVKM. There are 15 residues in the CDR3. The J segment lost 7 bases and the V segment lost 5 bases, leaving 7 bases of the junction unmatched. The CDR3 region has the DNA TGTGCCAGCAGTCTCCGGACAGGGGGCCGACAGCCCCAGCATTTT. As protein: CASSLRTGGRQPQHF.

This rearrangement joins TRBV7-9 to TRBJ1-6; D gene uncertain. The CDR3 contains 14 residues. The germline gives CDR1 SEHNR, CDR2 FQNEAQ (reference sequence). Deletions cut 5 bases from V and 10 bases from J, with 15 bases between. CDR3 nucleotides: TGTGCCAGCAGCCTTGACATCCAAGAATCACCCCTCCACTTT. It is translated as CASSLDIQESPLHF.

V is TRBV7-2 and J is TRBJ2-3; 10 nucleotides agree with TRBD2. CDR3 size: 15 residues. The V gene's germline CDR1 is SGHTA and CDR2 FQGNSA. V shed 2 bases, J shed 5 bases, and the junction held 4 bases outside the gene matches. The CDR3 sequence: CASSLLAGVKDTQYF. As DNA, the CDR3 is TGTGCCAGCAGCTTACTAGCGGGGGTGAAAGATACGCAGTATTTT.

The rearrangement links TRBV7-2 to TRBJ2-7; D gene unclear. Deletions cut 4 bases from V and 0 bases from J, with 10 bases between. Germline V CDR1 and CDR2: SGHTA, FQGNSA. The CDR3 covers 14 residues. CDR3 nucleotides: TGTGCCAGCAGCTCAGGCCTGGGCTCCTACGAGCAGTACTTC. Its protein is CASSSGLGSYEQYF.

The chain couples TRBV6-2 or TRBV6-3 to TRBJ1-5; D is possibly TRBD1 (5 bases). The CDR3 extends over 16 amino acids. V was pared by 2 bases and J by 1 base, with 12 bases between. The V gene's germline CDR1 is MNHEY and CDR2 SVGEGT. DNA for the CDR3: TGTGCCAGCAGTTACAGTTGGCAGGGAAGCAATCAGCCCCAGCATTTT. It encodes CASSYSWQGSNQPQHF.

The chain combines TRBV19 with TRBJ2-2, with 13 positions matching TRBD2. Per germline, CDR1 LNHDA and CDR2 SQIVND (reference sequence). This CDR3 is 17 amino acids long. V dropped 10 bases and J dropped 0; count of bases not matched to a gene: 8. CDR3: CATRLAGGLANTGELFF. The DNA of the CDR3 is TGTGCCACCAGACTAGCGGGGGGTCTCGCGAACACCGGGGAGCTGTTTTTT.

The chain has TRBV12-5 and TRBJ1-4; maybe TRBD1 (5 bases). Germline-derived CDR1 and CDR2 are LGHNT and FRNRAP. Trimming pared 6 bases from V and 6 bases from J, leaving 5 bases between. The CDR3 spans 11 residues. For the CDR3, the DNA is TGTGCTAGTGGGACAGATGAAAAACTGTTTTTT. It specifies CASGTDEKLFF. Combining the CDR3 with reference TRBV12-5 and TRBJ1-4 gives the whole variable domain DARVTQTPRHKVTEMGQEVTMRCQPILGHNTVFWYRQTMMQGLELLAYFRNRAPLDDSGMPKDRFSAEMPDATLATLKIQPSEPRDSAVYFCASGTDEKLFFGSGTQLSVL.

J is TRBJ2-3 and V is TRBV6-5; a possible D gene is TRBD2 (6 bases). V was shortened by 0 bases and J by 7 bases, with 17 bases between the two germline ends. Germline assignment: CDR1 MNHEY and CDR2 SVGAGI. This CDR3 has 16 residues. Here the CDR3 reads CASSYSMSGGGNTQYF. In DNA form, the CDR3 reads TGTGCCAGCAGTTACTCGATGTCAGGTGGCGGGAATACGCAGTATTTT.

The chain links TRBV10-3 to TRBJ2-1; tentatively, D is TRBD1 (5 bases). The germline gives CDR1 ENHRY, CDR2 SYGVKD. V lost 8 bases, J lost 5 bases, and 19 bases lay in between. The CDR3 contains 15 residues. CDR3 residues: CAISPAGQGNNEQFF. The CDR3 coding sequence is TGTGCCATCTCGCCGGCTGGGCAGGGTAACAATGAGCAGTTCTTC.

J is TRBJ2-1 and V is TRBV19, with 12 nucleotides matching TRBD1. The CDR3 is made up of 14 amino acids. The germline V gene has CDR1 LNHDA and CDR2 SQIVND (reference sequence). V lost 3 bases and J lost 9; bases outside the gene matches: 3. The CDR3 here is CASSMGQGAGEQFF. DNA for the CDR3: TGTGCCAGTAGTATGGGACAGGGGGCGGGTGAGCAGTTCTTC.